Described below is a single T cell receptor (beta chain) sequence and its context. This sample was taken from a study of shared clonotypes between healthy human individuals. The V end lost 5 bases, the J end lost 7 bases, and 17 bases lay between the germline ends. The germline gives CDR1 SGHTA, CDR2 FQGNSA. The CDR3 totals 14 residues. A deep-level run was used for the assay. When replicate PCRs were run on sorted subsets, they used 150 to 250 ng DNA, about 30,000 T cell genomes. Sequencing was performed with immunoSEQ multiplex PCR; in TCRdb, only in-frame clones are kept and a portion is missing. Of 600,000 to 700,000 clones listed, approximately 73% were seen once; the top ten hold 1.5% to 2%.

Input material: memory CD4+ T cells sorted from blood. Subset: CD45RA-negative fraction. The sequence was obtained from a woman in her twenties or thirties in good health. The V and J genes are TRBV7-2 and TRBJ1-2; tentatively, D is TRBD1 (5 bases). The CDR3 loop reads CASSGGHRSGGYTF. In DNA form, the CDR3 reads TGTGCCAGCAGCGGAGGACATCGGAGCGGTGGCTACACCTTC.